This entry features one T cell receptor beta chain sequence. What it recognizes is unknown. This sample was included in a study of glioma-infiltrating T cells after dendritic cell vaccination. Study-level findings and limits: Complete blood and tumor specimen sets were limited to few patients.

Amplification used 60 V beta primers and 13 J beta primers. Only in-frame clones appear in the TCRdb table, and some are missing; sequencing was by immunoSEQ multiplex PCR. The profile shows about 64,000 clones, more than 75% of them singletons. V shed 6 bases and J shed 1 base, with 12 bases lying between them. Germline V gene data show CDR1 as GTSNPN and CDR2 as SVGIG (reference sequence). The CDR3 sequence is 13 residues long. This sample comprised blood, obtained before dendritic cell vaccination. The sequence came from a human donor with glioblastoma. This chain connects TRBV30 to TRBJ1-1; no clear D gene. CDR3 sequence reads: CACSRFSNTEAFF. CDR3 nucleotide sequence: TGTGCCTGTTCCAGGTTCTCGAACACTGAAGCTTTCTTT.